A single sample gave rise to the 17 T cell receptor beta chains below, sequenced in a study of glioma-infiltrating T cells. The iRepertoire nested amplicon-rescue multiplex PCR amplified TCR alpha and beta CDR3s from RNA. TCRdb passed the multiplex PCR reads through MiXCR, listing each CDR3 protein once. The sample carries roughly 350,000 distinct CDR3 sequences, 41% recorded once. Sequenced: glioma tissue, nonneoplastic brain tissue, or PBMCs (not recorded which). The receptors shown here come from a human donor with low-grade glioma or glioblastoma, undergoing nonglioma brain surgery, or in good health (not recorded which).

Concerning this clonotype itself: Being one base from a much bigger clone, this may be a read error. The genes are TRBV25-1 and TRBJ2-5, with D possibly TRBD1 on 7 matching bases. Germline V gene lookup returns CDR1 MGHDK and CDR2 SYGVNS. This CDR3 has 12 residues. V was cut by 3 bases and J by 8 bases, with 10 bases left in between. DNA for the CDR3: TGTGCCAGCAGTGACAGGGGGGATACCCAGTACTTC. Translating it yields CASSDRGDTQYF.

This clonotype has just a few counts. This sequence joins TRBV2 and TRBJ1-2, with TRBD1 matching over 9 bases. Germline assignment: CDR1 SNHLY and CDR2 FYNNEI. V shed 6 bases, J shed 7 bases, and the junction held 9 bases outside the gene matches. The CDR3 covers 14 residues. The CDR3, as DNA: TGTGCCAGCAGGATGGGACAGGGAGTGGGTGGCTACACCTTC. Protein: CASRMGQGVGGYTF.

A single count supports this clonotype. At one end, the junction sequence differs from germline, possibly due to a read error. The rearrangement uses TRBV7-2 and TRBJ1-1; D is undetermined. CDR1 is SGHTA, CDR2 FQGNSA, per germline. This CDR3 has 14 residues. Here the CDR3 reads CASTPWYDNNEAFF. The DNA for the CDR3 is TGTGCCAGCACCCCCTGGTACGACAACAATGAAGCTTTCTTT.

Notes on this clonotype: A read error may produce the germline difference seen at one junction end. The V gene is TRBV30, the J gene TRBJ2-3, with TRBD1 matching over 7 bases. This CDR3 has 15 residues. Germline CDR1 and CDR2: GTSNPN and SVGIG (reference sequence). The DNA of the CDR3 is TGTGCCTGGAGTGTTGGTGACAGGGTCACAGGTACGCAGTATTTT. It yields the protein CAWSVGDRVTGTQYF.

This clonotype came up many times. The chain carries TRBV27 and TRBJ2-3; tentative D call: TRBD2 (6 bases). CDR1 is MNHEY, CDR2 SMNVEV, per germline (reference sequence). This CDR3 contains 14 residues. Trimming removed 6 bases at V and 0 bases at J, with 10 bases between. The CDR3 loop reads CASRGLTSTDTQYF. The CDR3 nucleotides are TGTGCCAGCAGAGGACTAACTAGCACAGATACGCAGTATTTT.

This clonotype was picked up many times. The genes are TRBV7-9 and TRBJ1-2, with TRBD1 as a possible D gene (6 bases). Trimming pared 0 bases from V and 6 bases from J, leaving 8 bases between. CDR3 length: 13 residues. CDR1 is SEHNR, CDR2 FQNEAQ, per germline (reference sequence). The CDR3 sequence is CASSLAQGDGYTF. CDR3 sequence (DNA): TGTGCCAGCAGCTTAGCACAGGGAGATGGCTACACCTTC.

This clonotype was seen at least ten times. The V gene is TRBV20-1, the J gene TRBJ1-1; tentative D call: TRBD1 (6 bases). This CDR3 spans 16 amino acids. Trimming left V 1 base short and J 1 base short, with 16 bases between. Germline V lookup: CDR1 DFQATT, CDR2 SNEGSKA (reference sequence). The chain's CDR3 is CSARVDREMGNTEAFF. CDR3 nucleotide sequence: TGCAGTGCTAGAGTGGACAGAGAGATGGGGAACACTGAAGCTTTCTTT.

The chain carries TRBV12-3 or TRBV12-4 and TRBJ2-5; 9 bases are shared with TRBD1. CDR3 length equals 14 residues. Trimming at V came to 2 bases and at J to 7 bases, leaving 5 bases not matched to a gene. CDR3 amino acids: CASSLLQGAATQYF. CDR3 bases: TGTGCCAGCAGTTTATTACAGGGGGCGGCGACCCAGTACTTC.

This clonotype was seen many times. V is TRBV6-1 and J is TRBJ1-5; TRBD1 might be the D (6 bases). Germline values: CDR1 MNHNS, CDR2 SASEGT. This CDR3 is built from 15 residues. Trimming pared 6 bases from V and 2 bases from J, leaving 14 bases between. The CDR3 here is CASSGGSGGNQPQHF. The CDR3, as DNA: TGTGCCAGCAGCGGGGGGTCAGGGGGCAATCAGCCCCAGCATTTT.

This clonotype was detected only once. V gene TRBV12-3 or TRBV12-4 combines with J gene TRBJ2-7; D unresolved. The ends were cut back, 3 bases at V and 6 bases at J, with 9 bases in the middle. This CDR3 region has 12 residues. The chain's CDR3 is CASSLVQTEQYF. The DNA for the CDR3 is TGTGCCAGCAGTTTGGTACAGACCGAGCAGTACTTC.

A remark on this clonotype: A much more abundant neighbour one base away suggests this may be a read error. This sequence joins TRBV28 and TRBJ2-1, with unresolved D. The CDR3 totals 13 residues. V gave up 8 bases and J gave up 10 bases, with 18 bases separating them. Germline-derived CDR1 and CDR2 are MDHEN and SYDVKM. CDR3 in amino acids: CASGAGISYEQFF. The CDR3 nucleotides read TGTGCCAGCGGAGCAGGCATCTCCTACGAGCAGTTCTTC.

J is TRBJ2-1 and V is TRBV24-1, with D perhaps given as TRBD1 or TRBD2 (5 bases each). V lost 9 bases to trimming and J lost 8 bases, with 16 bases between them. Looked up from germline, CDR1 is KGHDR and CDR2 is SFDVKD. This CDR3 is built from 13 residues. CDR3 coding DNA: TGTGCCACCGGGACCTCCCGGATCTATGAGCAGTTCTTC. Its protein product is CATGTSRIYEQFF.

This clonotype was seen repeatedly, ten times or more. This chain joins TRBV24-1 and TRBJ1-2; no clear D. Trimming left V 4 bases short and J 9 bases short, with 17 bases between. The germline CDR1 and CDR2 sequences are KGHDR and SFDVKD. The CDR3 covers 14 residues. The CDR3 DNA reads as TGTGCCACCAGTGACCCGAGCCGGCTGGCTAGCTACACCTTC. This translates into CATSDPSRLASYTF.

Of note for this clonotype: One base away lies a much larger clone, so this may be a sequencing read error. The chain recombines TRBV27 with TRBJ2-7, with 9 bases identical to TRBD1. There are 17 residues in the CDR3. J lost 0 bases, V lost 4 bases, and 10 bases had no gene match. Germline CDR1 is MNHEY and CDR2 is SMNVEV (reference sequence). CDR3 DNA sequence: TGTGCCAGCAGTTCATCGGGGGGACAGGGTTACTCCTACGAGCAGTACTTC. Encoded protein: CASSSSGGQGYSYEQYF.

This clonotype has just a few counts. The rearrangement links TRBV4-1 to TRBJ1-3; maybe TRBD1 (5 bases). There are 16 residues in the CDR3. V lost 0 bases to trimming and J lost 2 bases, with 11 bases between them. Germline values: CDR1 MGHRA, CDR2 YSYEKL. DNA of the CDR3: TGCGCCAGCAGCCAAGATAAGGCAGGGACTGGAAACACCATATATTTT. It is translated as CASSQDKAGTGNTIYF.

The chain links TRBV4-2 to TRBJ2-2; 10 bases fit TRBD2. J lost 7 bases, V lost 5 bases, and 10 bases had no gene match. The CDR3 spans 16 residues. Germline assignment: CDR1 LGHNA and CDR2 YNFKEQ. CDR3 DNA sequence: TGTGCCAGCAGCGCAACTAGCGGGATCGGAATCGGGGAGCTGTTTTTT. This codes for CASSATSGIGIGELFF.

The V gene is TRBV25-1, the J gene TRBJ2-7, with 12 bases that match TRBD2. This CDR3 is 16 amino acids long. V lost 6 bases and J lost 7; bases outside the gene matches: 13. Germline V CDR1 and CDR2: MGHDK, SYGVNS. CDR3 DNA: TGTGCCAGCAGGGAGACTAGCGGGAGTACCTACAATGAGCAGTACTTC. Translating gives CASRETSGSTYNEQYF.